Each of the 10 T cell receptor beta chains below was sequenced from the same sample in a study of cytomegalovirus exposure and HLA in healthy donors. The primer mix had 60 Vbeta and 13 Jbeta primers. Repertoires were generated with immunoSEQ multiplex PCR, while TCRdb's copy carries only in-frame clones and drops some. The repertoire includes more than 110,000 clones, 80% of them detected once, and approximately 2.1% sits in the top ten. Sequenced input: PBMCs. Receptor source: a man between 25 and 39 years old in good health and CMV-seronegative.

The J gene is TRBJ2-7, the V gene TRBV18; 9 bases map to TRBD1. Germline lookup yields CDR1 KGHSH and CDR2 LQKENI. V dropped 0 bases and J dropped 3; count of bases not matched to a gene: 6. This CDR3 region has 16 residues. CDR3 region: CASSPPGTGQLYEQYF. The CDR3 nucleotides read TGTGCCAGCTCACCACCGGGGACAGGGCAACTCTACGAGCAGTACTTC.

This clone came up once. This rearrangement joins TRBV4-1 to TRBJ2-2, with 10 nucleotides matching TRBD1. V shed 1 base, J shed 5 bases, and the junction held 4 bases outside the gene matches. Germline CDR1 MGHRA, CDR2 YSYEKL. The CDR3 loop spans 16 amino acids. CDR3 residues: CASSQVGQGHTGELFF. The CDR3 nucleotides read TGCGCCAGCAGCCAAGTGGGACAGGGGCATACCGGGGAGCTGTTTTTT.

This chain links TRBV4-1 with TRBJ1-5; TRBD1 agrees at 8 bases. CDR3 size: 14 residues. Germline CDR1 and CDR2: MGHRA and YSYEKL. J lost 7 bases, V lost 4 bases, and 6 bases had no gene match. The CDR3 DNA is TGCGCCAGCAGCCCCCAGGGGGCCGGACAGCCCCAGCATTTT. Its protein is CASSPQGAGQPQHF.

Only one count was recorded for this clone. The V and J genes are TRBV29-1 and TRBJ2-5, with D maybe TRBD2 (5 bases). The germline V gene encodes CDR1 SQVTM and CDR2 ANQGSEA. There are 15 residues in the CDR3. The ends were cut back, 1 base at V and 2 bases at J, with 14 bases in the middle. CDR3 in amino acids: CSVEGSSSRQETQYF. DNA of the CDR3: TGCAGCGTTGAAGGCTCTAGCTCCAGGCAAGAGACCCAGTACTTC. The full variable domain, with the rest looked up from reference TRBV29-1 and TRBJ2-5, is SAVISQKPSRDICQRGTSLTIQCQVDSQVTMMFWYRQQPGQSLTLIATANQGSEATYESGFVIDKFPISRPNLTFSTLTVSNMSPEDSSIYLCSVEGSSSRQETQYFGPGTRLLVL.

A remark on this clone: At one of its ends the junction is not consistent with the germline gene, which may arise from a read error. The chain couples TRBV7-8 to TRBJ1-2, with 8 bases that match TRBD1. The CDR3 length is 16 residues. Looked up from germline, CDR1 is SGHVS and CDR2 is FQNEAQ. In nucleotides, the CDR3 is TGTGCCAGCAGCTTAGAAGGGGACAGGAACGACTATGGCTACCCCTTC. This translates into CASSLEGDRNDYGYPF.

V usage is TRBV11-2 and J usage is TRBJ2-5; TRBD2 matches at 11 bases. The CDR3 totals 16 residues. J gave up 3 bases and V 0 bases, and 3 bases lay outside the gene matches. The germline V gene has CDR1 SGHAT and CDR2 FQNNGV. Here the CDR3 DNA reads TGTGCCAGCAGCTTAGAACTAGCGGGAGATAAAGAGACCCAGTACTTC. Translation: CASSLELAGDKETQYF.

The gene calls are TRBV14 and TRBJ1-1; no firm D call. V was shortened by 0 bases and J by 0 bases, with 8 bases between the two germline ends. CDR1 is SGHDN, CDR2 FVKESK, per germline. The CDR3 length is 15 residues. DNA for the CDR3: TGTGCCAGCAGCCAAGAGCGTTACTTGAACACTGAAGCTTTCTTT. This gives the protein CASSQERYLNTEAFF. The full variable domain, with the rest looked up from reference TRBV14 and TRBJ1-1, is EAGVTQFPSHSVIEKGQTVTLRCDPISGHDNLYWYRRVMGKEIKFLLHFVKESKQDESGMPNNRFLAERTGGTYSTLKVQPAELEDSGVYFCASSQERYLNTEAFFGQGTRLTVV.

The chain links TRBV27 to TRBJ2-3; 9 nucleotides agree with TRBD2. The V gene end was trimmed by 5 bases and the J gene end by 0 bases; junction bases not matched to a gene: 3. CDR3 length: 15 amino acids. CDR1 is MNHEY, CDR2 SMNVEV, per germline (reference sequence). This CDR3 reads CASSSSGRSTDTQYF. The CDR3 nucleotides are TGTGCCAGCAGTAGCAGCGGGAGGAGCACAGATACGCAGTATTTT.

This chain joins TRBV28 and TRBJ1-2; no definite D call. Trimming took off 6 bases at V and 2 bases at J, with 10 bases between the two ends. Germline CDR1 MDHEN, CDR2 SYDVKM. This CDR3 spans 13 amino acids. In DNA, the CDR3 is TGTGCCAGCAGCCTCGGGTCGAACTATGGCTACACCTTC. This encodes CASSLGSNYGYTF.

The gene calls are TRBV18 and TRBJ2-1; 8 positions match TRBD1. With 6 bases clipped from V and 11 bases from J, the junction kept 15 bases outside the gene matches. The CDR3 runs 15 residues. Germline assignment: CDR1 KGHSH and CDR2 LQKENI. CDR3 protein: CASSPRSGGAQKQFF. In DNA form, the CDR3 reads TGTGCCAGCTCCCCGAGGTCAGGGGGCGCCCAGAAGCAGTTCTTC. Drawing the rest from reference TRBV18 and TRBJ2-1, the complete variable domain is NAGVMQNPRHLVRRRGQEARLRCSPMKGHSHVYWYRQLPEEGLKFMVYLQKENIIDESGMPKERFSAEFPKEGPSILRIQQVVRGDSAAYFCASSPRSGGAQKQFFGPGTRLTVL.